This TCR beta chain emerged from a study of shared clonotypes between healthy human individuals. The V and J ends lost 3 bases and 2 bases respectively, with 8 bases between them. The CDR3 loop spans 13 amino acids. Germline CDR1 is SGHRS and CDR2 is YFSETQ. Study results and limitations: Limitation of the genetic and exposure-history diversity represented came from the few donors. Larger estimated richness was generally recorded for naive subsets relative to memory subsets. Among donors, sharing of clonotypes was expected to be affected by sequencing depth.

This clone was seen just once. Its antigen is not known. Different DNA sequences within this sample yield the same CDR3. Clones were read by immunoSEQ multiplex PCR, and TCRdb kept only the in-frame ones, dropping some. The sample yields some 2,500,000 clones, roughly 92% seen once. The origin of this receptor is a man aged 18 to 29 in good health. Some clones in this sample may be carry-over from other donors' samples. Sequenced material: naive CD4+ T cells from PBMCs. Subset of the sample: CD45RA+ positively selected. The chain is built from TRBV5-1 and TRBJ1-1; D possibly corresponds to TRBD1 (5 bases). In nucleotides, the CDR3 is TGCGCCAGCAGCTCGACAGCAAACACTGAAGCTTTCTTT. Residues: CASSSTANTEAFF.